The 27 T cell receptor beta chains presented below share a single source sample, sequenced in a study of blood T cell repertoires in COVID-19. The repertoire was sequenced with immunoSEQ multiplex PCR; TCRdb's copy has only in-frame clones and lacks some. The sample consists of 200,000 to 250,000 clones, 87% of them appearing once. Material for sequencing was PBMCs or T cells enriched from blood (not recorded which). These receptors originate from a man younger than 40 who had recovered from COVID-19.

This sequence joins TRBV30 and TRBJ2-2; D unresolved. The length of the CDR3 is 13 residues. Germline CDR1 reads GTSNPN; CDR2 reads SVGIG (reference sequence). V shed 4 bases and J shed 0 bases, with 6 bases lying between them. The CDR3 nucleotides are TGTGCCTGGACAGTCTCGAACACCGGGGAGCTGTTTTTT. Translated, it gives CAWTVSNTGELFF. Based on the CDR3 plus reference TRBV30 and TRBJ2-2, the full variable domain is SQTIHQWPATLVQPVGSPLSLECTVEGTSNPNLYWYRQAAGRGLQLLFYSVGIGQISSEVPQNLSASRPQDRQFILSSKKLLLSDSGFYLCAWTVSNTGELFFGEGSRLTVL.

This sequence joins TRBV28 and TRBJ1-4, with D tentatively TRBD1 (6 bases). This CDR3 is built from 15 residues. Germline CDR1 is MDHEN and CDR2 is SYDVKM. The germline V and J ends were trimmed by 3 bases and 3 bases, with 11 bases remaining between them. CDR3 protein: CASSFGGAANEKLFF. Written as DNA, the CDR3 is TGTGCCAGCAGTTTTGGGGGGGCGGCTAATGAAAAACTGTTTTTT.

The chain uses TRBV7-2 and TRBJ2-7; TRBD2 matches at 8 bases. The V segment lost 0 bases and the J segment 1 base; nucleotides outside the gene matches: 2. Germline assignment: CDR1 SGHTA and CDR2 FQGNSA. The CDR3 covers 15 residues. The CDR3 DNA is TGTGCCAGCAGCTTAGCTAGCGGGGTTTCCTACGAGCAGTACTTC. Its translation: CASSLASGVSYEQYF.

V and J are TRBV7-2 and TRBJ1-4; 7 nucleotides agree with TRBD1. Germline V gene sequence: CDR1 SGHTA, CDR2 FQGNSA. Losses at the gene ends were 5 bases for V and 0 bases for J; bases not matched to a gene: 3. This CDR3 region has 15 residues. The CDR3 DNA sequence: TGTGCCAGCAGCCCCAGGGGGACAACTAATGAAAAACTGTTTTTT. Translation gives CASSPRGTTNEKLFF.

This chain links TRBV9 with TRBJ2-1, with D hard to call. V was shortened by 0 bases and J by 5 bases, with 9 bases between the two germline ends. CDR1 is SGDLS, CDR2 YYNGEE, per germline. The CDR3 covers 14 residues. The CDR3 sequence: CASSVATDNNEQFF. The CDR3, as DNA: TGTGCCAGCAGCGTAGCTACAGACAACAATGAGCAGTTCTTC.

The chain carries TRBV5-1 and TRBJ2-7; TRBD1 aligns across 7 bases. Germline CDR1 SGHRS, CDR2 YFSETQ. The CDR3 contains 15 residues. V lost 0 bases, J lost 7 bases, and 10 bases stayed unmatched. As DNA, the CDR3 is TGCGCCAGCAGCTTGGGTGACAGGCAGGGACAGGAGCAGTACTTC. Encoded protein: CASSLGDRQGQEQYF.

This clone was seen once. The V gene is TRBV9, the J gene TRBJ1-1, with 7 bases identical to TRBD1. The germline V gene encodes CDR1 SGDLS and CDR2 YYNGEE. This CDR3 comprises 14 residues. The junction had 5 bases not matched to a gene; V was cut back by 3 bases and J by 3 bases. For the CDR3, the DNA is TGTGCCAGCAGCGGACAGGGAATGCACACTGAAGCTTTCTTT. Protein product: CASSGQGMHTEAFF.

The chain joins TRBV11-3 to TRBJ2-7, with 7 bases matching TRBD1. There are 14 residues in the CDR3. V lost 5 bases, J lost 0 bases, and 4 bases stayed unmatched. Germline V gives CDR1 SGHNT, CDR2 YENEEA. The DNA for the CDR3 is TGTGCCAGCAGCCCCGAGGGGGCCTCCTACGAGCAGTACTTC. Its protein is CASSPEGASYEQYF. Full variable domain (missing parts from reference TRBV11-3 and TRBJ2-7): EAGVVQSPRYKIIEKKQPVAFWCNPISGHNTLYWYLQNLGQGPELLIRYENEEAVDDSQLPKDRFSAERLKGVDSTLKIQPAELGDSAVYLCASSPEGASYEQYFGPGTRLTVT.

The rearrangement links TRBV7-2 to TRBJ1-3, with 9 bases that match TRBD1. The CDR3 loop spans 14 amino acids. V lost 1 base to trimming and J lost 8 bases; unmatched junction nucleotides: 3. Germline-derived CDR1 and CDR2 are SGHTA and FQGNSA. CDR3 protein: CASSLEQGAYTIYF. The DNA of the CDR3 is TGTGCCAGCAGCTTAGAACAGGGGGCTTACACCATATATTTT.

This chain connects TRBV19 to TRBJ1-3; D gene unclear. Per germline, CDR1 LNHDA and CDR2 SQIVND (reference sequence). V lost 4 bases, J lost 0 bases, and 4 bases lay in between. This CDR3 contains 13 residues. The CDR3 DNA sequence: TGTGCCAGTAGTACCGGCTCTGGAAACACCATATATTTT. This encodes CASSTGSGNTIYF.

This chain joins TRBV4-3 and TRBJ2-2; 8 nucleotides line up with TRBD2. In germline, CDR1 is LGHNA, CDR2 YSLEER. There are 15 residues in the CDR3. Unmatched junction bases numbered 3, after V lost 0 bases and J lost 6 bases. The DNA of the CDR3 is TGCGCCAGCAGCCAAGATCGGGGGGGCGCCGGGGAGCTGTTTTTT. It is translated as CASSQDRGGAGELFF.

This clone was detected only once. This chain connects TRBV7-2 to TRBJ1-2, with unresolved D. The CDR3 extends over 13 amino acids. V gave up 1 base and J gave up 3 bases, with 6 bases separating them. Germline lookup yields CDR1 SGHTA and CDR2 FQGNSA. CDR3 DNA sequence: TGTGCCAGCAGCTTAGGGCAGGACTATGGCTACACCTTC. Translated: CASSLGQDYGYTF.

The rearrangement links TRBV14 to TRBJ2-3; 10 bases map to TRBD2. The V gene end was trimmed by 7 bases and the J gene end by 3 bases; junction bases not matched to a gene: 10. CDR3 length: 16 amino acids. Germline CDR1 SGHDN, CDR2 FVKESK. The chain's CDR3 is CASKRGGLPKTDTQYF. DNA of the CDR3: TGTGCCAGCAAGCGGGGGGGCCTCCCCAAGACAGATACGCAGTATTTT.

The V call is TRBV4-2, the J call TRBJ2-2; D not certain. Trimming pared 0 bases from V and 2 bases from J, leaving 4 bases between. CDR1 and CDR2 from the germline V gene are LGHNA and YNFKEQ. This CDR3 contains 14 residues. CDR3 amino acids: CASSQDQNTGELFF. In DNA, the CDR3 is TGTGCCAGCAGCCAAGACCAAAACACCGGGGAGCTGTTTTTT.

CDR3 nucleotide sequence: TGTGCCAGCAGTCCCATAGCGAGGAATGAGCAGTTCTTC. Amino acids: CASSPIARNEQFF. The chain couples TRBV27 to TRBJ2-1, with D tentatively TRBD2 (5 bases). Trimming removed 5 bases from V and 7 bases from J, with 12 bases in between. The CDR3 contains 13 residues. Germline-derived CDR1 and CDR2 are MNHEY and SMNVEV (reference sequence).

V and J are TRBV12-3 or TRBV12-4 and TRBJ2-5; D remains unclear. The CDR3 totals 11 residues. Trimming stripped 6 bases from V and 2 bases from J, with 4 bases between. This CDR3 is CASSSQETQYF. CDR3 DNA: TGTGCCAGCAGCTCTCAAGAGACCCAGTACTTC.

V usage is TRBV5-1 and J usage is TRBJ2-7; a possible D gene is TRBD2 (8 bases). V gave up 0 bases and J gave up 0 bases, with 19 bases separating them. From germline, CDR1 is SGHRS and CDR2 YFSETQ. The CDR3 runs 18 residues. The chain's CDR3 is CASSLGQGTGTSSYEQYF. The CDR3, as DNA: TGCGCCAGCAGCTTGGGACAGGGAACCGGGACTAGCTCCTACGAGCAGTACTTC.

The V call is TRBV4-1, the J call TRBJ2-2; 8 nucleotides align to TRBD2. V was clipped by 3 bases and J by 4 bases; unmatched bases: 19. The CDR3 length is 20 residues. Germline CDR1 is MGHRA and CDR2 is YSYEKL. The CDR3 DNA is TGCGCCAGCAGCCATCCTCCGGGACTAGTGCCTAATTTAGTCACCGGGGAGCTGTTTTTT. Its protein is CASSHPPGLVPNLVTGELFF.

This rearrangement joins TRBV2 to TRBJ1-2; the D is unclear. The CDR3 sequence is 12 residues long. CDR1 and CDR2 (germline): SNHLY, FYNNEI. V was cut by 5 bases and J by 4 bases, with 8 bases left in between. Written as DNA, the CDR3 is TGTGCCAGCAGTTTGAGAACCTATGGCTACACCTTC. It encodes CASSLRTYGYTF.

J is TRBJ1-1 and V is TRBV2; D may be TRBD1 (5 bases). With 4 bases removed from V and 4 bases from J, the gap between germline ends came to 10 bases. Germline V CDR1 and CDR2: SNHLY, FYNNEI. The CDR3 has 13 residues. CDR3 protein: CASSAHGGTEAFF. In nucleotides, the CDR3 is TGTGCCAGCAGTGCGCACGGGGGCACTGAAGCTTTCTTT. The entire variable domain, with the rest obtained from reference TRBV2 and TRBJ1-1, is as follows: EPEVTQTPSHQVTQMGQEVILRCVPISNHLYFYWYRQILGQKVEFLVSFYNNEISEKSEIFDDQFSVERPDGSNFTLKIRSTKLEDSAMYFCASSAHGGTEAFFGQGTRLTVV.

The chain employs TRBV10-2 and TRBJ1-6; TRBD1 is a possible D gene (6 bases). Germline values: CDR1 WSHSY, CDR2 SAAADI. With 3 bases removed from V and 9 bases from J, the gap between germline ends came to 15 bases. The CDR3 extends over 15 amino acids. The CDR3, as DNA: TGCGCCAGCAGTGACCAGACAGGTGTTGGTTCACCCCTCCACTTT. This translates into CASSDQTGVGSPLHF.

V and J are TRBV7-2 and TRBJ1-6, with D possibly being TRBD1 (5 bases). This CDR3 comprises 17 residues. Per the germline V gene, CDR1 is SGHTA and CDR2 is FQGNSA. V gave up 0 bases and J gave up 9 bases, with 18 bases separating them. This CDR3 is CASSLARTPIRASPLHF. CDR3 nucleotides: TGTGCCAGCAGCTTAGCCAGGACACCCATAAGGGCTTCACCCCTCCACTTT.

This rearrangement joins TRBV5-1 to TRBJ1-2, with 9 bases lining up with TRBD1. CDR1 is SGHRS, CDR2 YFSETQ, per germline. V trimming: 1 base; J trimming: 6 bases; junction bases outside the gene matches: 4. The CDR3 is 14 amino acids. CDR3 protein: CASSLTGGLHGYTF. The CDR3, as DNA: TGCGCCAGCAGCTTGACAGGGGGCCTCCATGGCTACACCTTC.

The CDR3 nucleotides read TGCGCCAGCAGCCATAGAGACACCGGCGGGGGCTACACCTTC. Amino acids: CASSHRDTGGGYTF. The V and J genes are TRBV4-1 and TRBJ1-2, with D unclear. This CDR3 spans 14 amino acids. V was cut by 3 bases and J by 8 bases, with 16 bases left in between. The germline CDR1 and CDR2 sequences are MGHRA and YSYEKL.

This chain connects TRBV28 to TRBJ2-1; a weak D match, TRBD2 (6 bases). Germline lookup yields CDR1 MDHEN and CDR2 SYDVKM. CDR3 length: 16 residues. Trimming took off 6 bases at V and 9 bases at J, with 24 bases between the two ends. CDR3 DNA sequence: TGTGCCAGCAGCCTATGGCAGACAAGCGGGCTAATTGAGCAGTTCTTC. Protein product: CASSLWQTSGLIEQFF.

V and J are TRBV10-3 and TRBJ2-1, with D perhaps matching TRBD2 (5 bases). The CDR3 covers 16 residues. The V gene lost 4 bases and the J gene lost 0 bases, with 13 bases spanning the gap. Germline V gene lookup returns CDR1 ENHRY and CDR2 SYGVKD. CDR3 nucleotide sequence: TGTGCCATCAGTGTCTCAGCGGATAGCTCCTACAATGAGCAGTTCTTC. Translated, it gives CAISVSADSSYNEQFF.

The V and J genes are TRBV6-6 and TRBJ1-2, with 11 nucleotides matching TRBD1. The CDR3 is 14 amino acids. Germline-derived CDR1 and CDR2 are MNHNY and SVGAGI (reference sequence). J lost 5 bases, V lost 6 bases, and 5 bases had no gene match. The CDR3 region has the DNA TGTGCCAGCAGGGGTGGGGACAGGGGGTATGGCTACACCTTC. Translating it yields CASRGGDRGYGYTF.